The 9 T cell receptor beta chains below were found in one sample sequenced in a study of beta chain features in type 1 diabetes. Study-level results: The study found moderately but significantly shorter TCRB CDR3s in all four CD4+ subsets of Type 1 diabetes patients.

These TCRs are of unknown antigen specificity. Sequencing targeted expressed TCRB transcripts, as all isolated RNA had been reverse transcribed. Profiled with immunoSEQ multiplex PCR; TCRdb holds only in-frame clones, not every one. This table has approximately 250,000 clones, roughly a tenth appearing once. Sequencing input: naive CD4+ T cells from blood. These receptors came from a man aged 25 to 40 with type 1 diabetes.

The chain links TRBV4-2 to TRBJ1-3; 8 positions match TRBD1. V lost 0 bases to trimming and J lost 1 base; unmatched junction nucleotides: 5. Germline V gene sequence: CDR1 LGHNA, CDR2 YNFKEQ. There are 17 residues in the CDR3. The CDR3 region is CASSQDQGAGSGNTIYF. The CDR3 coding sequence is TGTGCCAGCAGCCAAGACCAGGGGGCCGGGTCTGGAAACACCATATATTTT.

The chain employs TRBV5-1 and TRBJ2-7, with D perhaps matching TRBD1 (6 bases). Trimming took 5 bases from V and 0 from J, leaving 15 bases between them. From germline, CDR1 is SGHRS and CDR2 YFSETQ. The CDR3 sequence is 15 residues long. CDR3: CASSPGQSSSYEQYF. The CDR3 DNA reads as TGCGCCAGCAGTCCCGGACAGTCCAGCTCCTACGAGCAGTACTTC.

This clone was detected only a few times. The chain joins TRBV7-8 to TRBJ2-1, with a tentative D call TRBD2 (6 bases). The CDR3 covers 15 residues. Germline CDR1 SGHVS, CDR2 FQNEAQ. The V gene lost 5 bases and the J gene lost 0 bases, with 11 bases spanning the gap. The CDR3 loop is CASSLFGSSYNEQFF. The CDR3 DNA reads TGTGCCAGCAGCCTATTCGGGAGCTCCTACAATGAGCAGTTCTTC.

The chain combines TRBV27 with TRBJ2-7; D is undetermined. This CDR3 contains 14 residues. V was shortened by 7 bases and J by 0 bases, with 13 bases between the two germline ends. CDR1 MNHEY and CDR2 SMNVEV come from the germline V gene (reference sequence). The CDR3 DNA sequence: TGTGCCAGCACCAGTTCCAGGAACTCCTACGAGCAGTACTTC. This gives the protein CASTSSRNSYEQYF.

This clone was recorded a few times. The rearrangement joins TRBV5-1 to TRBJ2-7, with 7 bases lining up with TRBD1. There are 14 residues in the CDR3. Looked up from germline, CDR1 is SGHRS and CDR2 is YFSETQ. The junction had 5 bases not matched to a gene; V was cut back by 1 base and J by 4 bases. CDR3 nucleotides: TGCGCCAGCAGCTTGATCCCAGGGGGATACGAGCAGTACTTC. This translates into CASSLIPGGYEQYF.

This clone was observed a handful of times. The CDR3 spells CSDWDRGYNSPLHF. The DNA of the CDR3 is TGCAGCGATTGGGACAGGGGATATAATTCACCCCTCCACTTT. This sequence joins TRBV29-1 and TRBJ1-6; TRBD1 matches at 10 bases. CDR1 SQVTM and CDR2 ANQGSEA come from the germline V gene. With 7 bases clipped from V and 4 bases from J, the junction kept 4 bases outside the gene matches. CDR3 size: 14 residues. Complete variable domain (other parts from reference TRBV29-1 and TRBJ1-6): SAVISQKPSRDICQRGTSLTIQCQVDSQVTMMFWYRQQPGQSLTLIATANQGSEATYESGFVIDKFPISRPNLTFSTLTVSNMSPEDSSIYLCSDWDRGYNSPLHFGNGTRLTVT.

The chain links TRBV5-1 to TRBJ2-7, with D tentatively TRBD1 (6 bases). Germline CDR1 and CDR2: SGHRS and YFSETQ. The V and J ends lost 0 bases and 5 bases respectively, with 12 bases between them. The CDR3 is 14 residues long. The CDR3 DNA reads as TGCGCCAGCAGCTTGGTAGCAGGGGCCCACGAGCAGTACTTC. Translating gives CASSLVAGAHEQYF.

The chain carries TRBV5-1 and TRBJ2-7, with TRBD1 identical over 7 bases. CDR3 size: 12 residues. CDR1 SGHRS and CDR2 YFSETQ come from the germline V gene. J lost 3 bases, V lost 5 bases, and 2 bases had no gene match. The CDR3, as DNA: TGCGCCAGCAGACGGGACAGCTACGAGCAGTACTTC. It yields the protein CASRRDSYEQYF.

This clone was detected a few times. This sequence joins TRBV23-1 and TRBJ2-7; a possible D gene is TRBD1 (5 bases). TRBV23-1 is an ORF for which the function is uncertain. V was clipped by 8 bases and J by 9 bases, with 23 bases between them. This CDR3 contains 14 residues. CDR3: CASPQRQSPQGQYF. In DNA form, the CDR3 reads TGCGCCAGCCCCCAACGACAGTCTCCTCAAGGGCAGTACTTC.